One and the same sample provided the 29 T cell receptor beta chains below, sequenced in a study of blood T cell repertoires in COVID-19. This table comes from immunoSEQ multiplex PCR, and its TCRdb copy is limited to in-frame clones, with some not included. The data contain about 120,000 clones, 75% to 80% of them seen just once; the ten biggest clones take up 7.9%. Sequencing was performed on peripheral blood. These receptors all come from a human donor in a cohort sampled during active COVID-19.

CDR3 bases: TGTGCCAGCAGTGCACAGGGGGCTGCGAATCAGCCCCAGCATTTT. Its protein product is CASSAQGAANQPQHF. This chain connects TRBV28 to TRBJ1-5, with 9 bases identical to TRBD1. The V segment lost 5 bases and the J segment 4 bases; nucleotides outside the gene matches: 6. CDR1 and CDR2 from the germline V gene are MDHEN and SYDVKM. The CDR3 spans 15 residues.

The gene calls are TRBV27 and TRBJ1-1; the match to TRBD1 covers 8 bases. The CDR3 has 15 residues. Germline V gene data show CDR1 as MNHEY and CDR2 as SMNVEV (reference sequence). Losses at the gene ends were 5 bases for V and 0 bases for J; bases not matched to a gene: 5. As DNA, the CDR3 is TGTGCCAGCAGTCCAGGGGGCGAGTTGAACACTGAAGCTTTCTTT. This encodes CASSPGGELNTEAFF.

V is TRBV15 and J is TRBJ2-5; D is perhaps TRBD1 (7 bases). Germline lookup yields CDR1 LNHNV and CDR2 YYDKDF (reference sequence). Trimming stripped 3 bases from V and 7 bases from J, with 15 bases between. The CDR3 sequence is 14 residues long. The CDR3 here is CATSSAGGLGTQYF. In DNA, the CDR3 is TGTGCCACCAGCAGCGCAGGGGGGTTGGGGACCCAGTACTTC.

The J gene is TRBJ2-7, the V gene TRBV7-9, with 10 bases that match TRBD1. Unmatched junction bases numbered 1, after V lost 1 base and J lost 1 base. Germline values: CDR1 SEHNR, CDR2 FQNEAQ (reference sequence). CDR3 length equals 15 residues. CDR3 in amino acids: CASSLGDRGSYEQYF. CDR3 bases: TGTGCCAGCAGCTTAGGGGACAGGGGATCCTACGAGCAGTACTTC.

The chain is built from TRBV9 and TRBJ1-1; D is unresolved. The germline gives CDR1 SGDLS, CDR2 YYNGEE. V was shortened by 1 base and J by 6 bases, with 10 bases between the two germline ends. This CDR3 is built from 13 residues. CDR3: CASSVLSSAEAFF. In nucleotides, the CDR3 is TGTGCCAGCAGCGTATTGAGCAGCGCTGAAGCTTTCTTT.

The chain carries TRBV7-8 and TRBJ2-7, with 10 bases aligning to TRBD2. Unmatched junction bases numbered 8, after V lost 3 bases and J lost 9 bases. Germline-derived CDR1 and CDR2 are SGHVS and FQNEAQ. This CDR3 comprises 14 residues. In nucleotides, the CDR3 is TGTGCCAGCAGCTTGGGGACTAGCGCGAACGGGCAGTACTTC. Translating it yields CASSLGTSANGQYF.

This chain joins TRBV6-6 and TRBJ2-6; 9 bases fit TRBD1. J was trimmed by 2 bases and V by 6 bases; bases with no gene match: 17. The length of the CDR3 is 20 residues. Germline values: CDR1 MNHNY, CDR2 SVGAGI (reference sequence). The CDR3 sequence is CASSLFGRGTGSPGANVLTF. The CDR3 DNA reads as TGTGCCAGCAGCCTCTTTGGGCGCGGGACAGGGTCTCCTGGGGCCAACGTCCTGACTTTC.

This clone showed up just a few times. V and J are TRBV30 and TRBJ1-5, with 10 bases identical to TRBD1. The CDR3 length is 15 residues. The germline V gene encodes CDR1 GTSNPN and CDR2 SVGIG (reference sequence). V lost 3 bases to trimming and J lost 5 bases; unmatched junction nucleotides: 7. CDR3 protein: CAWRHPGQGYQPQHF. The CDR3, as DNA: TGTGCCTGGAGACACCCGGGACAGGGGTATCAGCCCCAGCATTTT.

This clone was found a few times. The chain links TRBV7-8 to TRBJ1-1; 7 bases are shared with TRBD1. CDR3 length: 13 amino acids. With 6 bases clipped from V and 6 bases from J, the junction kept 7 bases outside the gene matches. In germline, CDR1 is SGHVS, CDR2 FQNEAQ. CDR3 protein: CASSLQGLAEAFF. The CDR3 DNA is TGTGCCAGCAGTTTACAGGGGTTGGCTGAAGCTTTCTTT.

This chain connects TRBV6-5 to TRBJ1-5, with a possible D match to TRBD1 (6 bases). Per the germline V gene, CDR1 is MNHEY and CDR2 is SVGAGI. V was cut by 6 bases and J by 7 bases, with 19 bases left in between. The CDR3 is made up of 15 amino acids. The CDR3 is CASSPNPTGRQPQHF. CDR3 in DNA: TGTGCCAGCAGCCCCAACCCAACAGGGCGACAGCCCCAGCATTTT.

The chain recombines TRBV5-6 with TRBJ2-7, with 7 nucleotides matching TRBD2. Germline V lookup: CDR1 SGHDT, CDR2 YYEEEE. The length of the CDR3 is 11 residues. V lost 2 bases, J lost 11 bases, and 4 bases stayed unmatched. CDR3 nucleotides: TGTGCCAGCAGCTTTGGCGGGAGAGAGTACTTC. Residues: CASSFGGREYF.

The chain joins TRBV11-2 to TRBJ2-5; 9 nucleotides align to TRBD2. V lost 5 bases to trimming and J lost 5 bases; unmatched junction nucleotides: 12. Germline V gives CDR1 SGHAT, CDR2 FQNNGV. The length of the CDR3 is 16 residues. The CDR3, as DNA: TGTGCCAGCAGCCCTCGGGTAGCGGGAGAAATGGAGACCCAGTACTTC. As protein: CASSPRVAGEMETQYF.

This clone was seen a few times. V gene TRBV7-2 combines with J gene TRBJ2-7; tentative D call: TRBD2 (6 bases). The length of the CDR3 is 14 residues. Deletions cut 4 bases from V and 3 bases from J, with 13 bases between. Germline CDR1 is SGHTA and CDR2 is FQGNSA. CDR3 amino acids: CASSSPGVSYEQYF. The CDR3 DNA sequence: TGTGCCAGCAGCTCCCCGGGGGTCAGCTACGAGCAGTACTTC.

This chain connects TRBV5-1 to TRBJ1-6, with 8 bases fitting TRBD1. The CDR3 totals 15 residues. Germline V lookup: CDR1 SGHRS, CDR2 YFSETQ. V was pared by 4 bases and J by 10 bases, with 10 bases of the junction left unmatched. The chain's CDR3 is CASSDKTGASSPLHF. The DNA for the CDR3 is TGCGCCAGCAGCGATAAGACAGGGGCTAGCTCACCCCTCCACTTT. The full variable domain, with the rest looked up from reference TRBV5-1 and TRBJ1-6, is KAGVTQTPRYLIKTRGQQVTLSCSPISGHRSVSWYQQTPGQGLQFLFEYFSETQRNKGNFPGRFSGRQFSNSRSEMNVSTLELGDSALYLCASSDKTGASSPLHFGNGTRLTVT.

This clone has more than one count but fewer than ten. The chain uses TRBV6-5 and TRBJ2-7; D perhaps matches TRBD1 (5 bases). The CDR3 runs to 12 residues. CDR1 is MNHEY, CDR2 SVGAGI, per germline. The germline V and J ends were trimmed by 5 bases and 4 bases, with 9 bases remaining between them. The CDR3 bases are TGTGCCAGCAGTCACGACAGTTACGAGCAGTACTTC. This sequence encodes CASSHDSYEQYF.

This clone appeared a single time. J is TRBJ1-2 and V is TRBV7-9; D is unclear. The length of the CDR3 is 13 residues. Per germline, CDR1 SEHNR and CDR2 FQNEAQ (reference sequence). V was pared by 4 bases and J by 4 bases, with 10 bases between. CDR3 DNA: TGTGCCAGCAGCTCCCACGAGTTCTATGGCTACACCTTC. Translated, it gives CASSSHEFYGYTF. The whole variable domain, filled in from reference TRBV7-9 and TRBJ1-2, reads DTGVSQNPRHKITKRGQNVTFRCDPISEHNRLYWYRQTLGQGPEFLTYFQNEAQLEKSRLLSDRFSAERPKGSFSTLEIQRTEQGDSAMYLCASSSHEFYGYTFGSGTRLTVV.

This clone was seen only a few times. The CDR3 protein is CASAGTLGTDTQYF. The CDR3 DNA sequence: TGTGCCAGTGCCGGGACTTTAGGCACAGATACGCAGTATTTT. This chain uses TRBV2 with TRBJ2-3; D perhaps matches TRBD2 (6 bases). Germline V lookup: CDR1 SNHLY, CDR2 FYNNEI. V dropped 9 bases and J dropped 1 base, with 14 bases sitting between them. This CDR3 contains 14 residues.

The rearrangement links TRBV7-3 to TRBJ2-1; TRBD1 agrees at 8 bases. Germline V lookup: CDR1 SGHTA, CDR2 FQGTGA. CDR3 length equals 16 residues. J was trimmed by 0 bases and V by 5 bases; bases with no gene match: 6. The CDR3 nucleotides are TGTGCCAGCAGCGTTTCCGGGACAGGCTCCTACAATGAGCAGTTCTTC. Translated, it gives CASSVSGTGSYNEQFF.

This clone was counted only a few times. CDR3 sequence reads: CASSFSGGPYSSYEQYF. Here the CDR3 DNA reads TGCGCCAGCAGCTTTAGCGGGGGGCCATACTCCTCCTACGAGCAGTACTTC. The chain has TRBV5-1 and TRBJ2-7, with TRBD2 matching 10 bases. The CDR3 loop spans 17 amino acids. Trimming removed 2 bases from V and 0 bases from J; junction bases left unmatched: 8. Germline assignment: CDR1 SGHRS and CDR2 YFSETQ.

The gene calls are TRBV7-2 and TRBJ1-2; D may be TRBD1 (6 bases). V was shortened by 1 base and J by 4 bases, with 16 bases between the two germline ends. Germline CDR1 SGHTA, CDR2 FQGNSA. This CDR3 comprises 16 residues. The CDR3 protein is CASSLVGGAHLYGYTF. The CDR3 DNA follows: TGTGCCAGCAGCTTAGTAGGGGGGGCCCATCTCTATGGCTACACCTTC.

CDR3 in DNA: TGCGCCAGCAGCTTCCAGGCGGGGGAGACCCAGTACTTC. It is translated as CASSFQAGETQYF. This chain joins TRBV5-1 and TRBJ2-5; D is possibly TRBD2 (6 bases). CDR1 and CDR2 (germline): SGHRS, YFSETQ. The CDR3 covers 13 residues. V was pared by 2 bases and J by 5 bases, with 10 bases between.

The chain links TRBV5-5 to TRBJ2-7; a weak D match, TRBD2 (5 bases). CDR1 is SGHKS and CDR2 is YYEKEE in the germline V gene (reference sequence). The CDR3 sequence is 15 residues long. Trimming shortened V by 0 bases and J by 5 bases, and 15 bases separated the two germline ends. The CDR3 is CASSLVVWRSHEQYF. The CDR3 DNA sequence: TGTGCCAGCAGCTTGGTGGTGTGGAGGTCTCACGAGCAGTACTTC.

The V call is TRBV4-1, the J call TRBJ2-7, with 7 bases lining up with TRBD2. Germline-derived CDR1 and CDR2 are MGHRA and YSYEKL. V was clipped by 0 bases and J by 3 bases; unmatched bases: 8. The CDR3 has 16 residues. In DNA, the CDR3 is TGCGCCAGCAGCCAAGAACCCGGCGGGAGCTTCTACGAGCAGTACTTC. This encodes CASSQEPGGSFYEQYF.

The chain couples TRBV7-6 to TRBJ2-7, with a possible D match to TRBD2 (5 bases). Germline CDR1 reads SGHVS; CDR2 reads FNYEAQ. Trimming removed 5 bases from V and 0 bases from J, with 11 bases in between. The CDR3 has 14 residues. CDR3 nucleotides: TGTGCCAGCAGCCGGACTCTAAGCTCCTACGAGCAGTACTTC. Translation: CASSRTLSSYEQYF.

This chain connects TRBV11-2 to TRBJ1-5; possible D gene TRBD1, 5 bases. The CDR3 contains 17 residues. V lost 1 base to trimming and J lost 1 base, with 14 bases between them. Germline CDR1 SGHAT, CDR2 FQNNGV. The CDR3 DNA sequence: TGTGCCAGCAGCTTAGTGGGCAGGGCCGAGAGCAATCAGCCCCAGCATTTT. This codes for CASSLVGRAESNQPQHF.

The chain uses TRBV4-1 and TRBJ2-7; D is unclear. Looked up from germline, CDR1 is MGHRA and CDR2 is YSYEKL. The ends were cut back, 1 base at V and 2 bases at J, with 12 bases in the middle. The CDR3 has 15 amino acids. This CDR3 is CASSQGEGGAYEQYF. The CDR3 DNA follows: TGCGCCAGCAGCCAAGGAGAAGGCGGAGCCTACGAGCAGTACTTC.

This rearrangement joins TRBV12-5 to TRBJ2-7, with TRBD2 matching over 10 bases. CDR3 length: 17 amino acids. The junction had 7 bases not matched to a gene; V was cut back by 0 bases and J by 2 bases. The germline V gene has CDR1 LGHNT and CDR2 FRNRAP. The DNA of the CDR3 is TGTGCTAGTGGTTTGGTACGTGGGACTAGCGTAACCTACGAGCAGTACTTC. Its protein product is CASGLVRGTSVTYEQYF. The full variable domain, with the rest looked up from reference TRBV12-5 and TRBJ2-7, is DARVTQTPRHKVTEMGQEVTMRCQPILGHNTVFWYRQTMMQGLELLAYFRNRAPLDDSGMPKDRFSAEMPDATLATLKIQPSEPRDSAVYFCASGLVRGTSVTYEQYFGPGTRLTVT.

The rearrangement joins TRBV30 to TRBJ1-2, with no clear D. The CDR3 has 14 residues. Trimming removed 0 bases from V and 4 bases from J, with 12 bases in between. Looked up from germline, CDR1 is GTSNPN and CDR2 is SVGIG (reference sequence). CDR3 DNA: TGTGCCTGGAGTGTTTGGCGGGTCGGCTATGGCTACACCTTC. Its translation: CAWSVWRVGYGYTF. Full variable domain (remainder filled in from reference TRBV30 and TRBJ1-2): SQTIHQWPATLVQPVGSPLSLECTVEGTSNPNLYWYRQAAGRGLQLLFYSVGIGQISSEVPQNLSASRPQDRQFILSSKKLLLSDSGFYLCAWSVWRVGYGYTFGSGTRLTVV.

This chain joins TRBV4-1 and TRBJ2-6; D is possibly TRBD1 (6 bases). Trimming took off 1 base at V and 0 bases at J, with 13 bases between the two ends. CDR1 MGHRA and CDR2 YSYEKL come from the germline V gene. The CDR3 length is 18 residues. The DNA of the CDR3 is TGCGCCAGCAGCCAAGCCGGGACAAGGCCCTCTGGGGCCAACGTCCTGACTTTC. Amino acid sequence: CASSQAGTRPSGANVLTF.